The present T cell receptor beta chain was sequenced within a study of cytomegalovirus exposure and HLA in healthy donors. Overall study context: When 300 to 500 donors were genotyped, 81% of them were found to fall in the Caucasian-associated ancestry cluster. Regarding the study as a whole: V- and J-gene trimming in TCR beta was tied to a missense DCLRE1C variant by an analysis performed later. In a later analysis, HLA-associated TCR beta chains were more clonally expanded than equally common others. Despite most TCR sequences being rare, some public TCRs occurred in many donors.

As for this clone: What it binds is not known.

The PCR made use of 60 Vbeta and 13 Jbeta primers. Sequencing used immunoSEQ multiplex PCR; TCRdb keeps in-frame clones, though not all of them. This sample has 90,000 to 150,000 clones; 65% to 85% occur once, and the top ten carry about 0.22%. The germline CDR1 and CDR2 sequences are LNHNV and YYDKDF (reference sequence). The CDR3 is 13 amino acids. V shed 0 bases and J shed 2 bases, with 3 bases lying between them. The source material was PBMCs. V gene TRBV15 combines with J gene TRBJ2-3; D not certain. The TCR comes from a man aged 45 to 65 in good health and CMV-seronegative. The CDR3 loop is CATSRDNTDTQYF. The CDR3 DNA follows: TGTGCCACCAGCAGAGACAACACAGATACGCAGTATTTT. Looking up the rest from reference TRBV15 and TRBJ2-3 gives the full variable domain: DAMVIQNPRYQVTQFGKPVTLSCSQTLNHNVMYWYQQKSSQAPKLLFHYYDKDFNNEADTPDNFQSRRPNTSFCFLDIRSPGLGDTAMYLCATSRDNTDTQYFGPGTRLTVL.